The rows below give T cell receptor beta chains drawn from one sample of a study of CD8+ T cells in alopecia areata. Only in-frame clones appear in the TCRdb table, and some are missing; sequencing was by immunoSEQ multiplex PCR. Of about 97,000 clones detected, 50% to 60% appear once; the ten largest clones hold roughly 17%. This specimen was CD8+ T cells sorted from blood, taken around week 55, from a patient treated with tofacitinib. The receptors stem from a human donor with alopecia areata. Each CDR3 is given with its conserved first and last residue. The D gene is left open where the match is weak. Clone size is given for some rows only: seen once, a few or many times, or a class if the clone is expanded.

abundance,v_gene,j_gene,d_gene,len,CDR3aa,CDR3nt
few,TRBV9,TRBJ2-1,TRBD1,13,CASSVGQHNEQFF,TGTGCCAGCAGCGTGGGACAGCACAATGAGCAGTTCTTC
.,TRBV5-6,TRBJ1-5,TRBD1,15,CASSLKPGTGSPQHF,TGTGCCAGCAGCTTGAAACCCGGGACAGGTTCGCCCCAGCATTTT
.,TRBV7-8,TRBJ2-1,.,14,CASSLARGDNEQFF,TGTGCCAGCAGCTTGGCCAGGGGGGACAATGAGCAGTTCTTC
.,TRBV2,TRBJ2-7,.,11,CASNRAYEQYF,TGTGCCAGCAATCGGGCCTACGAGCAGTACTTC
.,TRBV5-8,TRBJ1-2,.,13,CASSLARGYGYTF,TGTGCCAGCAGCTTGGCCAGGGGCTATGGCTACACCTTC
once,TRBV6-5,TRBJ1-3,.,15,CASSYSRDSGNTIYF,TGTGCCAGCAGTTACTCCAGGGACTCTGGAAACACCATATATTTT
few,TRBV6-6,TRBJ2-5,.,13,CASSYSVGETQYF,TGTGCCAGCAGTTACTCGGTGGGGGAGACCCAGTACTTC
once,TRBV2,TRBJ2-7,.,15,CASRNSGDRVGEQYF,TGTGCCAGCAGAAACTCAGGGGATCGTGTTGGCGAGCAGTACTTC
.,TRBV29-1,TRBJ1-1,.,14,CSVEDGLKDSEAFF,TGCAGCGTTGAGGACGGCCTCAAGGACTCTGAAGCTTTCTTT
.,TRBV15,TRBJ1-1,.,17,CATSRDKGIQVNTEAFF,TGTGCCACCAGCAGAGATAAGGGAATCCAGGTTAACACTGAAGCTTTCTTT
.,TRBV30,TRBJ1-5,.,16,CAWSTSADSSNQPQHF,TGTGCCTGGAGTACTTCCGCGGACAGTAGCAATCAGCCCCAGCATTTT
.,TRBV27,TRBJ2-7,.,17,CASSFGGFPKVSYEQYF,TGTGCCAGCAGTTTTGGAGGGTTCCCGAAGGTATCCTACGAGCAGTACTTC
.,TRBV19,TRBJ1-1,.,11,CASSIDTEAFF,TGTGCCAGTAGTATTGACACTGAAGCTTTCTTT
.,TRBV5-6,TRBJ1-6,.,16,CASSLDTSVYNSPLHF,TGTGCCAGCAGCTTGGATACCAGCGTTTATAATTCACCCCTCCACTTT
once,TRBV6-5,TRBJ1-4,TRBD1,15,CASSPGQANLGELFF,TGTGCCAGCAGTCCCGGACAGGCCAACCTTGGGGAACTGTTTTTT
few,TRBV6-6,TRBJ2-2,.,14,CASSHPGETGELFF,TGTGCCAGCAGTCACCCAGGGGAAACCGGGGAGCTGTTTTTT
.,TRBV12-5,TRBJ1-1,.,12,CASGPEGREAFF,TGTGCTAGTGGTCCTGAGGGGCGAGAAGCTTTCTTT
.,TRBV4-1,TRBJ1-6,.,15,CASSQPGTVPSPLHF,TGCGCCAGCAGCCAGCCCGGGACCGTTCCTTCACCCCTCCACTTT
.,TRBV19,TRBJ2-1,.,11,CASSMGGEQFF,TGTGCCAGTAGTATGGGGGGTGAGCAGTTCTTC
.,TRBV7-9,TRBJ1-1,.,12,CASSQSGGHLYF,TGTGCCAGCAGCCAAAGTGGGGGACACCTATACTTT
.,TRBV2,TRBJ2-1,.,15,CAITDGGKSYNEQFF,TGTGCCATCACCGACGGGGGTAAATCCTACAATGAGCAGTTCTTC
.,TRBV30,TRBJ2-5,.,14,CAWSVGGAGKTQYF,TGTGCCTGGAGTGTAGGGGGGGCCGGGAAGACCCAGTACTTC
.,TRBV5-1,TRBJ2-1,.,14,CASSLDISYNEQFF,TGCGCCAGCAGCTTGGACATCTCCTACAATGAGCAGTTCTTC
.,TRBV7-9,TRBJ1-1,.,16,CASSLVRLLMNTEAFF,TGTGCCAGCAGCTTAGTACGCCTACTCATGAACACTGAAGCTTTCTTT
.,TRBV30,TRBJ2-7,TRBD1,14,CAWTGTAMSYEQYF,TGTGCCTGGACCGGGACAGCGATGTCCTACGAGCAGTACTTC
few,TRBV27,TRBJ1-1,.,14,CASSTGQLNTEAFF,TGTGCCAGCAGTACCGGACAGCTGAACACTGAAGCTTTCTTT
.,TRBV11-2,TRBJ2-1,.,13,CASTSGGYNEQFF,TGTGCCAGCACCTCCGGGGGATACAATGAGCAGTTCTTC
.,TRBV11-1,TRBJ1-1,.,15,CASSLEQGMNTEAFF,TGTGCCAGCAGCTTAGAACAGGGCATGAACACTGAAGCTTTCTTT
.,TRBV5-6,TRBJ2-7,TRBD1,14,CASSLAGTGYEQYF,TGTGCCAGCAGCTTGGCCGGGACAGGGTACGAGCAGTACTTC
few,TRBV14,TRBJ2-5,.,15,CASSQDTGPEETQYF,TGTGCCAGCAGCCAAGATACGGGGCCAGAGGAGACCCAGTACTTC
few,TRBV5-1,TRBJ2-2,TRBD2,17,CASSFNRLAGSTGELFF,TGCGCCAGCAGCTTCAATCGGCTAGCGGGGAGCACCGGGGAGCTGTTTTTT
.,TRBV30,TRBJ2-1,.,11,CAWSRGSEQFF,TGTGCCTGGAGTAGGGGGTCTGAGCAGTTCTTC
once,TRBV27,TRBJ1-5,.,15,CASSPRWGGGQPQHF,TGTGCCAGCAGTCCCCGGTGGGGGGGAGGTCAGCCCCAGCATTTT
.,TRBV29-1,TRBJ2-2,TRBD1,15,CSVVGQGAGAGELFF,TGCAGCGTTGTAGGACAGGGGGCAGGGGCCGGGGAGCTGTTTTTT
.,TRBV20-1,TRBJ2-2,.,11,CSVPGSGELFF,TGCAGTGTGCCGGGGTCCGGGGAGCTGTTTTTT
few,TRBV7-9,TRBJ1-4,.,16,CASSSPGRATNEKLFF,TGTGCCAGCAGCTCACCGGGACGGGCAACTAATGAAAAACTGTTTTTT
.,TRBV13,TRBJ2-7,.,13,CASSLGGSYEQYF,TGTGCCAGCAGCTTAGGCGGCTCCTACGAGCAGTACTTC
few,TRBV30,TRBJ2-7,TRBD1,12,CATWDRGLEQYF,TGTGCCACTTGGGACAGGGGGCTTGAGCAGTACTTC
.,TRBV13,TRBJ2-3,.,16,CASSAGQPHSTDTQYF,TGTGCCAGCAGCGCTGGACAGCCTCATAGCACAGATACGCAGTATTTT
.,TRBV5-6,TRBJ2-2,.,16,CASSLGRGLNTGELFF,TGTGCCAGCAGCTTGGGTAGGGGCCTGAACACCGGGGAGCTGTTTTTT
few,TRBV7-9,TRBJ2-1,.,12,CASSEFGNEQFF,TGTGCCAGCAGTGAGTTCGGCAATGAGCAGTTCTTC
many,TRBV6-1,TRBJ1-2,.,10,CATQEEGYTF,TGTGCCACCCAAGAAGAGGGCTACACCTTC
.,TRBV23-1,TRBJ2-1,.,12,CASIGTWNEQFF,TGCGCCAGCATTGGGACATGGAATGAGCAGTTCTTC
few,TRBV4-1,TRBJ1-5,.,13,CASSQAENQPQHF,TGCGCCAGCAGCCAAGCGGAGAATCAGCCCCAGCATTTT
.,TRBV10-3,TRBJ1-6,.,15,CAISDLRQTNSPLHF,TGTGCCATCAGTGATTTGAGGCAGACTAATTCACCCCTCCACTTT
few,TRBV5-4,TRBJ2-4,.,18,CASSLALAIAIAKNIQYF,TGTGCCAGCAGCTTGGCCTTGGCGATCGCAATAGCCAAAAACATTCAGTACTTC
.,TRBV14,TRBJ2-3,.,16,CASSQGIGLTSDTQYF,TGTGCCAGCAGCCAAGGCATAGGACTTACTTCAGATACGCAGTATTTT
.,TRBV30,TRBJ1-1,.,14,CAWSRARRYTEAFF,TGTGCCTGGAGTCGGGCCAGGCGGTACACTGAAGCTTTCTTT
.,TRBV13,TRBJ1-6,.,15,CASSSSGTPNSPLHF,TGTGCCAGCAGCTCCTCCGGGACCCCGAATTCACCCCTCCACTTT
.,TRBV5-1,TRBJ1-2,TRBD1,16,CASSLRTGGYSDGYTF,TGCGCCAGCAGCTTGAGGACAGGGGGCTACAGCGATGGCTACACCTTC
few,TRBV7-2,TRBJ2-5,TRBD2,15,CASSLGLGGQETQYF,TGTGCCAGCAGCTTAGGGTTGGGGGGGCAAGAGACCCAGTACTTC
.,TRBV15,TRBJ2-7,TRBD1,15,CATSTRTGSWPEQYF,TGTGCCACCAGCACTCGGACAGGTTCGTGGCCCGAGCAGTACTTC
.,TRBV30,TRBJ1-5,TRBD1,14,CAWSGGQENQPQHF,TGTGCCTGGAGTGGGGGACAGGAGAATCAGCCCCAGCATTTT
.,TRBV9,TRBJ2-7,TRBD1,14,CASSVGDRGYEQYF,TGTGCCAGCAGCGTAGGGGACAGAGGGTACGAGCAGTACTTC
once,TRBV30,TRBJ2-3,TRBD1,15,CAWSLTGGSTDTQYF,TGTGCCTGGAGTTTGACAGGGGGAAGTACAGATACGCAGTATTTT
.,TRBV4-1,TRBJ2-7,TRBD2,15,CASSLLAGTTYEQYF,TGCGCCAGCAGCCTATTAGCCGGGACTACCTACGAGCAGTACTTC
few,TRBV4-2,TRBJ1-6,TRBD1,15,CASSQEGQGGRPLHF,TGTGCCAGCAGCCAAGAGGGACAGGGGGGCCGACCCCTCCACTTT
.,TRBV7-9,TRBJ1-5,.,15,CASSPAVGTGQPQHF,TGTGCCAGCAGCCCGGCGGTAGGGACGGGTCAGCCCCAGCATTTT